The 26 T cell receptor beta chains reported below all come from one sample, sequenced in a study of T-cell memory formation after mild COVID-19. TCRdb processed the 5' RACE reads anew with MiXCR; each CDR3 protein has one entry. Among 300,000 or so distinct CDR3 sequences, roughly 15% were seen once, and the ten largest hold roughly 23%. Sequences were obtained from PBMCs or a T cell subset sorted from them (not recorded which). Receptors originate from a man younger than 30 who had mild COVID-19 (a few samples of this study predate the infection). Cell type and time point are not known.

The V call is TRBV5-5, the J call TRBJ2-3; TRBD2 agrees at 16 bases. Germline trimming cut 2 bases from V and 1 base from J; bases unmatched to any gene: 13. CDR1 is SGHKS and CDR2 is YYEKEE in the germline V gene (reference sequence). The CDR3 consists of 21 residues. The CDR3 DNA is TGTGCCAGCAGCTTCGTCGCGGCGGGACTAGCGGGGGGGCTCGGCACAGATACGCAGTATTTT. This codes for CASSFVAAGLAGGLGTDTQYF.

DNA for the CDR3: TGCGCCAGCAGCCAAGATCCCGTTACTAGCGGGGTTTTCACAGATACGCAGTATTTT. Amino acids: CASSQDPVTSGVFTDTQYF. This sequence joins TRBV4-3 and TRBJ2-3; TRBD2 agrees at 10 bases. This CDR3 is 19 amino acids long. Germline-derived CDR1 and CDR2 are LGHNA and YSLEER. Trimming took 0 bases from V and 2 from J; bases not matched to a gene: 11.

J is TRBJ2-5 and V is TRBV7-2; D is unclear. CDR1 is SGHTA, CDR2 FQGNSA, per germline. V gave up 1 base and J gave up 5 bases, with 8 bases separating them. The CDR3 contains 13 residues. CDR3 protein: CASSLVNGETQYF. The CDR3 nucleotides read TGTGCCAGCAGCTTAGTAAATGGGGAGACCCAGTACTTC.

This clonotype was seen more than once but under ten times. The gene calls are TRBV6-2 or TRBV6-3 and TRBJ2-7; D gene uncertain. Per germline, CDR1 MNHEY and CDR2 SVGEGT. Trimming pared 7 bases from V and 4 bases from J, leaving 23 bases between. The CDR3 sequence is 16 residues long. CDR3 protein: CASIKCEMAVGYEQYV. CDR3 coding DNA: TGTGCCAGCATTAAGTGCGAGATGGCGGTGGGGTACGAGCAGTACGTC.

The chain carries TRBV27 and TRBJ2-3; 11 bases agree with TRBD2. Germline values: CDR1 MNHEY, CDR2 SMNVEV (reference sequence). This CDR3 contains 15 residues. J was trimmed by 4 bases and V by 6 bases; bases with no gene match: 6. The CDR3, as DNA: TGTGCCAGCAGCATAGCGGGGGGGAGCGCAGATACGCAGTATTTT. Its translation is CASSIAGGSADTQYF.

This CDR3 is CASSYRGRLYGYTF. In DNA, the CDR3 is TGTGCCAGCAGCTACAGGGGGCGGCTCTATGGCTACACCTTC. The genes are TRBV28 and TRBJ1-2; 9 nucleotides match TRBD1. Germline lookup yields CDR1 MDHEN and CDR2 SYDVKM. V shed 6 bases and J 4 bases; nucleotides not matched to a gene: 6. There are 14 residues in the CDR3.

This clonotype was counted only a few times. A junction boundary mismatches the germline segment, possibly from a read error. This sequence joins TRBV29-1 and TRBJ1-2; no clear D. The CDR3 has 10 amino acids. Germline V gene data show CDR1 as SQVTM and CDR2 as ANQGSEA. The CDR3 DNA reads TGCAGCGTTCAGAAGGTAGCTTCCATCTTC. It is translated as CSVQKVASIF.

The chain carries TRBV24-1 and TRBJ2-5; D perhaps matches TRBD2 (5 bases). The CDR3 extends over 16 amino acids. Germline-derived CDR1 and CDR2 are KGHDR and SFDVKD. V lost 6 bases and J lost 0, with 16 bases in between. Written as DNA, the CDR3 is TGTGCCACCAGTCCCGGCACGGACTTGTACCAAGAGACCCAGTACTTC. This gives the protein CATSPGTDLYQETQYF.

This clonotype appeared a few times. The chain has TRBV6-2 or TRBV6-3 and TRBJ1-1; 7 bases are a match to TRBD1. The CDR3 covers 18 residues. Unmatched junction bases numbered 13, after V lost 0 bases and J lost 3 bases. Germline values: CDR1 MNHEY, CDR2 SVGEGT. CDR3 in DNA: TGTGCCAGCAGTTACTCGATATTTACCACAGGGGAGGACACTGAAGCTTTCTTT. Amino acid sequence: CASSYSIFTTGEDTEAFF.

There are a few counts of this clonotype. The chain is built from TRBV20-1 and TRBJ1-5; perhaps TRBD1 as D (5 bases). Looked up from germline, CDR1 is DFQATT and CDR2 is SNEGSKA (reference sequence). The CDR3 contains 15 residues. V gave up 0 bases and J gave up 2 bases, with 11 bases separating them. The chain's CDR3 is CSARDPGKGNQPQHF. The CDR3, as DNA: TGCAGTGCTAGAGATCCAGGGAAGGGCAATCAGCCCCAGCATTTT.

The chain links TRBV7-6 to TRBJ1-6; possible D gene TRBD1, 5 bases. This CDR3 is 14 amino acids long. Trimming cost V 1 base and J 9 bases, with 10 bases left between them. Germline V lookup: CDR1 SGHVS, CDR2 FNYEAQ. In DNA form, the CDR3 reads TGTGCCAGCAGCTTAGGCAGGGTATTTTCACCCCTCCACTTT. Translation gives CASSLGRVFSPLHF. Based on the CDR3 plus reference TRBV7-6 and TRBJ1-6, the full variable domain is GAGVSQSPRYKVTKRGQDVALRCDPISGHVSLYWYRQALGQGPEFLTYFNYEAQQDKSGLPNDRFSAERPEGSISTLTIQRTEQRDSAMYRCASSLGRVFSPLHFGNGTRLTVT.

This clonotype was counted only a few times. The chain has TRBV4-2 and TRBJ2-1; 16 bases match TRBD2. This CDR3 has 17 amino acids. Germline assignment: CDR1 LGHNA and CDR2 YNFKEQ. Unmatched junction bases numbered 8, after V lost 4 bases and J lost 8 bases. Here the CDR3 reads CASSRVGLAGGWDEQFF. The CDR3 DNA reads TGTGCCAGCAGCCGAGTGGGACTAGCGGGGGGGTGGGATGAGCAGTTCTTC.

This clonotype has a handful of counts. The V gene is TRBV7-2, the J gene TRBJ2-5, with D possibly matching TRBD1 (6 bases). Per germline, CDR1 SGHTA and CDR2 FQGNSA. V was cut by 1 base and J by 0 bases, with 15 bases left in between. This CDR3 contains 17 residues. This CDR3 reads CASSLGPTGRYQETQYF. As DNA, the CDR3 is TGTGCCAGCAGCTTAGGTCCGACAGGACGGTACCAAGAGACCCAGTACTTC.

The V call is TRBV5-1, the J call TRBJ2-5; 11 bases map to TRBD2. The CDR3 loop spans 14 amino acids. Germline-derived CDR1 and CDR2 are SGHRS and YFSETQ. V shed 3 bases and J 4 bases; nucleotides not matched to a gene: 2. DNA of the CDR3: TGCGCCAGCAGCTCGGGACTAGCGGTAGAGACCCAGTACTTC. Its translation is CASSSGLAVETQYF. Supplemented by reference TRBV5-1 and TRBJ2-5, the full variable domain reads KAGVTQTPRYLIKTRGQQVTLSCSPISGHRSVSWYQQTPGQGLQFLFEYFSETQRNKGNFPGRFSGRQFSNSRSEMNVSTLELGDSALYLCASSSGLAVETQYFGPGTRLLVL.

There are a few counts of this clonotype. The chain carries TRBV14 and TRBJ1-1; TRBD1 is a possible D gene (5 bases). The CDR3 spans 13 residues. The V end was cut by 4 bases, the J end by 5 bases, with 11 bases between. Germline V CDR1 and CDR2: SGHDN, FVKESK. The CDR3 DNA reads as TGTGCCAGCAGCCCCCAGCGGGGGACTGAAGCTTTCTTT. This codes for CASSPQRGTEAFF.

This clonotype was found many times. This chain uses TRBV6-2 or TRBV6-3 with TRBJ2-7; 9 nucleotides match TRBD1. The V segment lost 6 bases and the J segment 1 base; nucleotides outside the gene matches: 4. The CDR3 extends over 14 amino acids. The V gene's germline CDR1 is MNHEY and CDR2 SVGEGT. CDR3 amino acids: CASRRGQGSYEQYF. CDR3 sequence (DNA): TGTGCCAGCAGACGGGGACAGGGTTCCTACGAGCAGTACTTC.

This clonotype has more than one count but fewer than ten. The J gene is TRBJ2-3, the V gene TRBV12-3 or TRBV12-4; TRBD2 aligns across 8 bases. The CDR3 is made up of 16 amino acids. J lost 6 bases, V lost 6 bases, and 14 bases had no gene match. DNA for the CDR3: TGTGCCAGCAGAGTAGCGGGGAGGACTACTAGGGATACGCAGTATTTT. It specifies CASRVAGRTTRDTQYF.

The V call is TRBV5-5, the J call TRBJ2-2; D not certain. Trimming took 1 base from V and 8 from J, leaving 6 bases between them. CDR3 length: 12 amino acids. The germline V gene encodes CDR1 SGHKS and CDR2 YYEKEE (reference sequence). CDR3 sequence (DNA): TGTGCCAGCAGCTTGAGCCGGGGGGAGCTGTTTTTT. Encoded protein: CASSLSRGELFF.

This clonotype was found a few times. The rearrangement joins TRBV4-3 to TRBJ1-6; possibly TRBD1 for D (5 bases). The V and J ends lost 1 base and 7 bases respectively, with 11 bases between them. CDR3 length: 15 amino acids. CDR1 and CDR2 from the germline V gene are LGHNA and YSLEER. The CDR3 sequence: CASSQVGTANSPLHF. DNA for the CDR3: TGCGCCAGCAGCCAAGTTGGGACTGCCAATTCACCCCTCCACTTT.

This clonotype appeared a few times. The V gene is TRBV12-3 or TRBV12-4, the J gene TRBJ1-1; possibly TRBD1 for D (5 bases). V was trimmed by 6 bases and J by 4 bases, leaving 12 bases between them. The CDR3 runs to 13 residues. In DNA form, the CDR3 reads TGTGCCAGCAGGGTCACAGGATCCACTGAAGCTTTCTTT. This codes for CASRVTGSTEAFF.

This chain links TRBV6-2 or TRBV6-3 with TRBJ2-3; the D gene is possibly TRBD1 (6 bases). Trimming stripped 7 bases from V and 6 bases from J, with 23 bases between. The CDR3 consists of 16 residues. Per germline, CDR1 MNHEY and CDR2 SVGEGT. The CDR3 spells CASKRQGLILSDTQYF. The CDR3 region has the DNA TGTGCCAGCAAACGCCAGGGGTTGATTTTGTCGGATACGCAGTATTTT.

Written as DNA, the CDR3 is TGTGCCAGCAGTTCCCGACCGACAGGGTTCGGGCAGTACTTC. Translated, it gives CASSSRPTGFGQYF. The V call is TRBV6-5, the J call TRBJ2-7, with 7 bases lining up with TRBD1. Germline CDR1 MNHEY, CDR2 SVGAGI. Trimming removed 4 bases from V and 9 bases from J; junction bases left unmatched: 12. This CDR3 is 14 amino acids long.

This clonotype has more than one count but fewer than ten. The chain has TRBV6-6 and TRBJ2-7, with D tentatively TRBD2 (6 bases). Per the germline V gene, CDR1 is MNHNY and CDR2 is SVGAGI (reference sequence). The CDR3 contains 13 residues. V was trimmed by 1 base and J by 5 bases, leaving 9 bases between them. This CDR3 is CASSYWEADEQYF. The CDR3 DNA reads as TGTGCCAGCAGTTACTGGGAGGCCGACGAGCAGTACTTC.

The chain joins TRBV5-1 to TRBJ1-2; D unresolved. The length of the CDR3 is 15 residues. Germline CDR1 and CDR2: SGHRS and YFSETQ. With 4 bases removed from V and 6 bases from J, the gap between germline ends came to 19 bases. The CDR3 loop reads CASSDAGGLRNGYTF. The CDR3 DNA sequence: TGCGCCAGCAGCGACGCGGGTGGGTTGCGGAATGGCTACACCTTC. The full variable domain, its missing parts supplied by reference TRBV5-1 and TRBJ1-2, is KAGVTQTPRYLIKTRGQQVTLSCSPISGHRSVSWYQQTPGQGLQFLFEYFSETQRNKGNFPGRFSGRQFSNSRSEMNVSTLELGDSALYLCASSDAGGLRNGYTFGSGTRLTVV.

This clonotype occurred once. V usage is TRBV7-2 and J usage is TRBJ1-4; tentative D call: TRBD1 (6 bases). Germline loops: CDR1 SGHTA, CDR2 FQGNSA. The CDR3 consists of 14 residues. V was trimmed by 5 bases and J by 7 bases, leaving 14 bases between them. The CDR3 region is CASSGRGVGEKLFF. The CDR3 DNA follows: TGTGCCAGCAGCGGAAGGGGGGTGGGTGAAAAACTGTTTTTT.

This chain joins TRBV7-6 and TRBJ1-6; 8 bases map to TRBD1. V shed 5 bases, J shed 1 base, and the junction held 7 bases outside the gene matches. Per germline, CDR1 SGHVS and CDR2 FNYEAQ. This CDR3 is 17 amino acids long. CDR3 loop: CASSARTGSSYNSPLHF. The CDR3 bases are TGTGCCAGCAGCGCTCGGACAGGGAGTTCCTATAATTCACCCCTCCACTTT.